This record covers a single T cell receptor (beta chain). Alongside a J-beta primer mix, a sample-barcoded 5' primer served in a second PCR lasting about 7 to 12 cycles. MiXCR, run by TCRdb on the 5' RACE reads, gives a single entry per CDR3 protein. This table holds hundreds of thousands of distinct CDR3 sequences, 56% found once. This sample was taken from a study of blood T cells in healthy people across ages. Across the study: Template-switching capture recovered about one barcoded beta molecule per two T cells.

The germline CDR1 and CDR2 sequences are SNHLY and FYNNEI. The CDR3 totals 13 residues. The germline V and J ends were trimmed by 1 base and 8 bases, with 6 bases remaining between them. The rearrangement links TRBV2 to TRBJ1-6; D remains unclear. The source of this sequence is a middle-aged man in good health. Sequences were obtained from blood. The chain's CDR3 is CASSEERDSPLHF. DNA for the CDR3: TGTGCCAGCAGTGAAGAGAGGGATTCACCCCTCCACTTT.